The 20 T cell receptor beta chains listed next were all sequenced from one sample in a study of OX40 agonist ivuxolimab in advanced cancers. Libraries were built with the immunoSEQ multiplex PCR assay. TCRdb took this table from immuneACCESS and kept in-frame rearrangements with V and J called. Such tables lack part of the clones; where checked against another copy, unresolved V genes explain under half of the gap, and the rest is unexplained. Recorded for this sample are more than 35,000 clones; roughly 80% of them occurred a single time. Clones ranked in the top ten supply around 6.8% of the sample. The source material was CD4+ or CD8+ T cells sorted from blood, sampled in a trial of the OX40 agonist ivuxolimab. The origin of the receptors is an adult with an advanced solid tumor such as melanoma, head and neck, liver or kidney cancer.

This CDR3 is CASSFSDRGRNEQFF. The CDR3 DNA reads TGTGCCAGCAGTTTCTCGGACAGGGGGCGTAATGAGCAGTTCTTC. The rearrangement joins TRBV6-6 to TRBJ2-1; TRBD1 agrees at 11 bases. CDR1 and CDR2 from the germline V gene are MNHNY and SVGAGI (reference sequence). The CDR3 has 15 residues. Losses at the gene ends were 4 bases for V and 7 bases for J; bases not matched to a gene: 6.

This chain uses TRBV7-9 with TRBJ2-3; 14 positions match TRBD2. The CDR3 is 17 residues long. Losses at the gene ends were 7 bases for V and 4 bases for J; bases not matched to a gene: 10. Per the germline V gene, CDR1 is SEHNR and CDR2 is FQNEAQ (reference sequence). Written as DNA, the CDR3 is TGTGCCAGCATCAGACTAGCGGGAGGGCACATCGCAGATACGCAGTATTTT. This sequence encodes CASIRLAGGHIADTQYF.

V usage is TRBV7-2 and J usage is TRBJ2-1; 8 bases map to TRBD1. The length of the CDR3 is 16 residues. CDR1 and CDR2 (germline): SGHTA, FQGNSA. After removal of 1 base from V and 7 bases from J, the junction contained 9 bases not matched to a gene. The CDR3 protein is CASSLGGQGRQNEQFF. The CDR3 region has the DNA TGTGCCAGCAGCTTAGGAGGACAGGGTCGTCAAAATGAGCAGTTCTTC.

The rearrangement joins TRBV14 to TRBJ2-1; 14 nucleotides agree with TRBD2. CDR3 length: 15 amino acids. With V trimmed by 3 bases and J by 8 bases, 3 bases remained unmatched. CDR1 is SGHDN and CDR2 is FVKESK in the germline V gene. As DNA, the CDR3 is TGTGCCAGCAGCCAGTGGACTAGCGGGAGGCATGAGCAGTTCTTC. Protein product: CASSQWTSGRHEQFF.

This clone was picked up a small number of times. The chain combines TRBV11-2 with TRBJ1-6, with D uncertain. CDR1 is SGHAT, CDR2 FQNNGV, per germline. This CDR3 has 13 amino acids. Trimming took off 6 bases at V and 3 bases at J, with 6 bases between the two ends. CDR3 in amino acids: CASSNLYNSPLHF. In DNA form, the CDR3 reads TGTGCCAGCAGTAACCTCTATAATTCACCCCTCCACTTT. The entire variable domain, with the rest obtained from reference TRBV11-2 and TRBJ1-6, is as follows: EAGVAQSPRYKIIEKRQSVAFWCNPISGHATLYWYQQILGQGPKLLIQFQNNGVVDDSQLPKDRFSAERLKGVDSTLKIQPAKLEDSAVYLCASSNLYNSPLHFGNGTRLTVT.

DNA for the CDR3: TGTGCCTCAGGCAACTCTGGGGCCAACGTCCTGACTTTC. Protein sequence: CASGNSGANVLTF. The rearrangement joins TRBV12-5 to TRBJ2-6; D not certain. This CDR3 contains 13 residues. Germline V gene lookup returns CDR1 LGHNT and CDR2 FRNRAP. The whole variable domain, remainder taken from reference TRBV12-5 and TRBJ2-6, is DARVTQTPRHKVTEMGQEVTMRCQPILGHNTVFWYRQTMMQGLELLAYFRNRAPLDDSGMPKDRFSAEMPDATLATLKIQPSEPRDSAVYFCASGNSGANVLTFGAGSRLTVL.

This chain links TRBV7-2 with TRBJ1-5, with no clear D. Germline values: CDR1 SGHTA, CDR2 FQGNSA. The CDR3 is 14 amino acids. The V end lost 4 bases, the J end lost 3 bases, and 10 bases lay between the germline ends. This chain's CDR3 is CASSSTGNNQPQHF. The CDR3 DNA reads TGTGCCAGCAGCTCAACCGGGAACAATCAGCCCCAGCATTTT.

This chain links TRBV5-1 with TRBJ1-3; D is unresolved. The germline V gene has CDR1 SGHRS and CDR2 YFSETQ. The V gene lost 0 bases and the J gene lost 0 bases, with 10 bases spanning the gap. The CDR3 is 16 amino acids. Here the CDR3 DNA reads TGCGCCAGCAGCTTGGCCGGGGATACCTCTGGAAACACCATATATTTT. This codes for CASSLAGDTSGNTIYF.

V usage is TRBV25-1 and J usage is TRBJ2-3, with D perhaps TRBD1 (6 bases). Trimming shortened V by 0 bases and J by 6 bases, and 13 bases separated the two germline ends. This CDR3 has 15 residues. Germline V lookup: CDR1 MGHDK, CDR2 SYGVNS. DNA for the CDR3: TGTGCCAGCAGTGAATATGAGGGGGTAGGGGATACGCAGTATTTT. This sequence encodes CASSEYEGVGDTQYF. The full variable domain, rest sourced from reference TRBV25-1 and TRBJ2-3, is EADIYQTPRYLVIGTGKKITLECSQTMGHDKMYWYQQDPGMELHLIHYSYGVNSTEKGDLSSESTVSRIRTEHFPLTLESARPSHTSQYLCASSEYEGVGDTQYFGPGTRLTVL.

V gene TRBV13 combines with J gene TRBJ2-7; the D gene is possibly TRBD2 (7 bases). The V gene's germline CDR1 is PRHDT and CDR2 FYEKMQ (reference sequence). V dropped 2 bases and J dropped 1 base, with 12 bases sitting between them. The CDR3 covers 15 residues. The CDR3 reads CASSLRGRVSYEQYF. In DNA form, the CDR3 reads TGTGCCAGCAGCTTAAGGGGGAGGGTTTCCTACGAGCAGTACTTC. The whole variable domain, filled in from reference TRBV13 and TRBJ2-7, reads AAGVIQSPRHLIKEKRETATLKCYPIPRHDTVYWYQQGPGQDPQFLISFYEKMQSDKGSIPDRFSAQQFSDYHSELNMSSLELGDSALYFCASSLRGRVSYEQYFGPGTRLTVT.

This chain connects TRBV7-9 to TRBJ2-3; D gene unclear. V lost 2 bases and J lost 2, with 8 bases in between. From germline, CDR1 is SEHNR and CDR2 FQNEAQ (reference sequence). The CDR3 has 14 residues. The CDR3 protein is CASSLFGYTDTQYF. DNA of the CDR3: TGTGCCAGCAGCTTATTCGGGTACACAGATACGCAGTATTTT.

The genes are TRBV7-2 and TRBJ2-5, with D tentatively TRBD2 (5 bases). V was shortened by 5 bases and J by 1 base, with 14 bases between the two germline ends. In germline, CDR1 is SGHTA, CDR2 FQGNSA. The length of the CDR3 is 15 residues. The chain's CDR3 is CASSPGRGPQETQYF. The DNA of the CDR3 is TGTGCCAGCAGCCCGGGGAGAGGGCCCCAAGAGACCCAGTACTTC.

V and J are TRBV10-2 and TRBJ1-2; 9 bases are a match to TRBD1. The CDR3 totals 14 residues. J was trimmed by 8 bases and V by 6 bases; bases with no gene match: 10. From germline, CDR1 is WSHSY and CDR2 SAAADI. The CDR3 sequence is CASRELQGAGGYTF. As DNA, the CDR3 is TGCGCCAGCAGAGAACTACAGGGGGCGGGCGGCTACACCTTC.

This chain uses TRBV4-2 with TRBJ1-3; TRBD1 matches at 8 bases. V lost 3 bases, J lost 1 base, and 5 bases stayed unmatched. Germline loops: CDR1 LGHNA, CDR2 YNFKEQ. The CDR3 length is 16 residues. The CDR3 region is CASSHVDRGSGNTIYF. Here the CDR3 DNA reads TGTGCCAGCAGCCACGTAGACAGGGGATCTGGAAACACCATATATTTT.

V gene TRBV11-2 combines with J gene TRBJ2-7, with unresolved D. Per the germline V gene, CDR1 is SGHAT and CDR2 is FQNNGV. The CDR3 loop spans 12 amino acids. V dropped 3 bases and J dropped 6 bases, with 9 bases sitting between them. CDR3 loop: CASSFRQFEQYF. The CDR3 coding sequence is TGTGCCAGCAGCTTCCGTCAGTTCGAGCAGTACTTC.

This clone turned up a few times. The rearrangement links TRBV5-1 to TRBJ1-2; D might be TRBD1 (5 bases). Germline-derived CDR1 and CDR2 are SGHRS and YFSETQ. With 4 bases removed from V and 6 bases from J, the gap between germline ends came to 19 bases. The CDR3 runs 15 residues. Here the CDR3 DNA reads TGCGCCAGCAGCCCTAGCGGGGGGGACGGTGATGGCTACACCTTC. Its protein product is CASSPSGGDGDGYTF.

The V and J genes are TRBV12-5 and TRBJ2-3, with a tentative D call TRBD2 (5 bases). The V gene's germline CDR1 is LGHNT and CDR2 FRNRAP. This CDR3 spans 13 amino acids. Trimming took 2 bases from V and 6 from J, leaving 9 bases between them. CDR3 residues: CASGLPSSDTQYF. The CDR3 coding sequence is TGTGCTAGTGGTTTGCCTAGCTCGGATACGCAGTATTTT.

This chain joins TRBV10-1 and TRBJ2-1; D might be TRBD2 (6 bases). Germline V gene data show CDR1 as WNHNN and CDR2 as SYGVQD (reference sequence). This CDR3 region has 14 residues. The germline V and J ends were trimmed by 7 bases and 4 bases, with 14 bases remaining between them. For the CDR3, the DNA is TGCGCCAGCAACTCCGGGAGTATGTACAATGAGCAGTTCTTC. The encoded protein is CASNSGSMYNEQFF.

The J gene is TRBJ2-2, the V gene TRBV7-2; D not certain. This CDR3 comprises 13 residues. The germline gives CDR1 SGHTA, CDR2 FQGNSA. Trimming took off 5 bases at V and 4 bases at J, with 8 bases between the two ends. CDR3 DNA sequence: TGTGCCAGCAGCACAGCCCTCACCGGGGAGCTGTTTTTT. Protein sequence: CASSTALTGELFF. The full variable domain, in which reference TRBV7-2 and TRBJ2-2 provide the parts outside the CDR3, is GAGVSQSPSNKVTEKGKDVELRCDPISGHTALYWYRQSLGQGLEFLIYFQGNSAPDKSGLPSDRFSAERTGGSVSTLTIQRTQQEDSAVYLCASSTALTGELFFGEGSRLTVL.

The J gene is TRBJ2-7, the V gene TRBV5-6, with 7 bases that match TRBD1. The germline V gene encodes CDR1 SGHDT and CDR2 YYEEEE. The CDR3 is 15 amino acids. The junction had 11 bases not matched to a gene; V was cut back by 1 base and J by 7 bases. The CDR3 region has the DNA TGTGCCAGCAGCTTGCTCCAACAGGGGCGCGGGGAGCAGTACTTC. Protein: CASSLLQQGRGEQYF.